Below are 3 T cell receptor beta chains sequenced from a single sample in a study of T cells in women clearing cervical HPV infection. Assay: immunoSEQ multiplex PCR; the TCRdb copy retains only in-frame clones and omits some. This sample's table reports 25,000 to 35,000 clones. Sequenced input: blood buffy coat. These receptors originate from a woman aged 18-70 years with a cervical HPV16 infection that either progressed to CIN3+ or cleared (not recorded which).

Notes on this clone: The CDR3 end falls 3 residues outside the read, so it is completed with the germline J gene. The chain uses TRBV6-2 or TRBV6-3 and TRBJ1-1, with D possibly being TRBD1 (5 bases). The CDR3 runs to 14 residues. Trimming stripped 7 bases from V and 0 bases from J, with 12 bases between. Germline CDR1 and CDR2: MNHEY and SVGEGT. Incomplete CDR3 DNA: TGTGCCAGCACCATCCCAGGGATGAACACTGAA. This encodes CASTIPGMNTE. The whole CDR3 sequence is CASTIPGMNTEAFF.

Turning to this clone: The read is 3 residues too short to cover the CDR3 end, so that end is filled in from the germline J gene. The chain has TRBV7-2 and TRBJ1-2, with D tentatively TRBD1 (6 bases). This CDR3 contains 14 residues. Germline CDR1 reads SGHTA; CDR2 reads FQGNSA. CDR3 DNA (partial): TGTGCCAGCAGCCCCTGGACAGATGAGGCCGGC. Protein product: CASSPWTDEAG. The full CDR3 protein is CASSPWTDEAGYTF.

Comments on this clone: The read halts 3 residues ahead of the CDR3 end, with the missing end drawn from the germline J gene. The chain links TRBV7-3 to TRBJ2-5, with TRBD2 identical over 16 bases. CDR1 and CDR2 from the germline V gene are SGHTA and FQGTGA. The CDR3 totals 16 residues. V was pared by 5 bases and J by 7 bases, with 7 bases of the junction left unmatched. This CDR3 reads CASSPGLAGGSRTQYF. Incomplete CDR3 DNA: TGTGCCAGCAGCCCGGGACTAGCGGGGGGGTCAAGGACC.